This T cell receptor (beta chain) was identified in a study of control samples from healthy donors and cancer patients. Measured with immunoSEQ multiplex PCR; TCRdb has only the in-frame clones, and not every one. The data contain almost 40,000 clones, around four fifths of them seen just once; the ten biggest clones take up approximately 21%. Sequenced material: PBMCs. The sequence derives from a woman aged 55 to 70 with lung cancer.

CDR3 sequence reads: CASSPSGSPLHF. DNA for the CDR3: TGCGCCAGCAGCCCCTCTGGTTCACCCCTCCACTTT. The chain combines TRBV5-1 with TRBJ1-6; D call uncertain. V lost 4 bases to trimming and J lost 9 bases, with 8 bases between them. Germline CDR1 is SGHRS and CDR2 is YFSETQ. CDR3 size: 12 residues.